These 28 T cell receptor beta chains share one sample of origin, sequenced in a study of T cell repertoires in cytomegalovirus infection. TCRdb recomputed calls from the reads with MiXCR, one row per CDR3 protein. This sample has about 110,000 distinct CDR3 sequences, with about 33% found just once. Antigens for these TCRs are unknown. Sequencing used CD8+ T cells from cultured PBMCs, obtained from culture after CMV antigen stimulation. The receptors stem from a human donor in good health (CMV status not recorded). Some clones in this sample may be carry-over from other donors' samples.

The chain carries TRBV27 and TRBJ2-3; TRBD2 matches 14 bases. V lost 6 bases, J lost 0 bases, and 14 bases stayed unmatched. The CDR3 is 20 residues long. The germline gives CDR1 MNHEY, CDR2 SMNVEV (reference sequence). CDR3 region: CASSNKPPGLAGASTDTQYF. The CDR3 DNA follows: TGTGCCAGCAGCAACAAACCTCCGGGACTAGCGGGGGCTAGCACAGATACGCAGTATTTT.

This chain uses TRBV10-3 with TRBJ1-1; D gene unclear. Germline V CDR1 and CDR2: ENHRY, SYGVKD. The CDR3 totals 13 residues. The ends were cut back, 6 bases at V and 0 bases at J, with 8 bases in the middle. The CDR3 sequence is CAIRVTLNTEAFF. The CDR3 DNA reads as TGTGCCATCAGGGTTACATTGAACACTGAAGCTTTCTTT.

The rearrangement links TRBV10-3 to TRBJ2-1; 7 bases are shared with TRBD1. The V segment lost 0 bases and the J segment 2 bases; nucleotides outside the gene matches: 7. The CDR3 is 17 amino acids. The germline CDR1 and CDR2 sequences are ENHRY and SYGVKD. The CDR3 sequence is CAISESIRDSTYNEQFF. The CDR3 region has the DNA TGTGCCATCAGTGAGTCGATCCGGGACAGCACCTACAATGAGCAGTTCTTC.

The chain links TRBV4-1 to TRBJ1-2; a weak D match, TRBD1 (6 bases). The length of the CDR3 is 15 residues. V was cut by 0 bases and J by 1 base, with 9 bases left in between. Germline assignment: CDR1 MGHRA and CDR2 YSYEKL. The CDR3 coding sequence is TGCGCCAGCAGCCAAGATTTGGACAGTAACTATGGCTACACCTTC. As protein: CASSQDLDSNYGYTF.

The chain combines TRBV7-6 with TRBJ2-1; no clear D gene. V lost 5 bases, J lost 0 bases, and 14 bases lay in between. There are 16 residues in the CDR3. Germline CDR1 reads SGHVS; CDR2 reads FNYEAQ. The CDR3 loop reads CASSPRKTVSYNEQFF. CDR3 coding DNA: TGTGCCAGCAGCCCGCGTAAGACGGTCTCCTACAATGAGCAGTTCTTC.

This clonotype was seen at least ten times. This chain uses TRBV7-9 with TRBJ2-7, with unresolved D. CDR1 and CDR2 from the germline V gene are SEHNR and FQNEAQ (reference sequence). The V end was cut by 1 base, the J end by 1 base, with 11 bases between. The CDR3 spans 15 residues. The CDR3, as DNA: TGTGCCAGCAGCTTAGTATCTGGCAGATCCTACGAGCAGTACTTC. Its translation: CASSLVSGRSYEQYF.

CDR3 in amino acids: CASSLDWTATGELFF. The CDR3 DNA follows: TGTGCCAGCAGCTTAGATTGGACAGCTACCGGGGAGCTGTTTTTT. The rearrangement links TRBV7-6 to TRBJ2-2; tentatively, D is TRBD1 (6 bases). The CDR3 spans 15 residues. CDR1 is SGHVS and CDR2 is FNYEAQ in the germline V gene. Trimming removed 1 base from V and 5 bases from J, with 11 bases in between.

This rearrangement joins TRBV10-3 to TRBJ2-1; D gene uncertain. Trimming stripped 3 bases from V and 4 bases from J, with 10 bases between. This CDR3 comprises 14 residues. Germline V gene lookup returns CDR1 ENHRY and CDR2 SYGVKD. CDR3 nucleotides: TGTGCCATCAGTGAACCCGAGGTGTACAATGAGCAGTTCTTC. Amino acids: CAISEPEVYNEQFF.

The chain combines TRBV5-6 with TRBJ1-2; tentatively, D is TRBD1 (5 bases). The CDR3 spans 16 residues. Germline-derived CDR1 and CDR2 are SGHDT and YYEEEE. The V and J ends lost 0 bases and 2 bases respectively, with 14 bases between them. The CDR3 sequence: CASSLELSRENYGYTF. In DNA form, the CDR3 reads TGTGCCAGCAGCTTGGAACTCTCCAGGGAGAACTATGGCTACACCTTC.

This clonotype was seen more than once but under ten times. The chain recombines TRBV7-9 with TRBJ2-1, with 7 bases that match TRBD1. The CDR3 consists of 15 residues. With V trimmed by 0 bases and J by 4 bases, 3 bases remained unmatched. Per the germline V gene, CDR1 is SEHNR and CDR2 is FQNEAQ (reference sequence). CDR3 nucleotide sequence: TGTGCCAGCAGCTTAGCGTCGGACAGGTACAATGAGCAGTTCTTC. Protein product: CASSLASDRYNEQFF.

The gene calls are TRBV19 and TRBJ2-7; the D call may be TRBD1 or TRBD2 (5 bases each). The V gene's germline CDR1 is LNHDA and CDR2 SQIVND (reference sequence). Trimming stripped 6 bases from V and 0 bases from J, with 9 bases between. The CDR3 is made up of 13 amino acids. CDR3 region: CASSTGPSYEQYF. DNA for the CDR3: TGTGCCAGTAGCACGGGACCCTCCTACGAGCAGTACTTC.

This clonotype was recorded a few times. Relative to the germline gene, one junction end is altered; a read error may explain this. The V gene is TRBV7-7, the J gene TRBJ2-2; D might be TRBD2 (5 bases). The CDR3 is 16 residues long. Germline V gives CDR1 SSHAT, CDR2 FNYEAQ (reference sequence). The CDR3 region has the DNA TGTGCTAGCAGTTCCGAGTCCGGGGCGAACACCGGGGAGCTGTTTTTT. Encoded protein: CASSSESGANTGELFF.

The CDR3 coding sequence is TGTGCCAGCAGACCCGGCGGGTCTGGTATCGGGACAGGGTATGGCTACACCTTC. This sequence encodes CASRPGGSGIGTGYGYTF. The rearrangement uses TRBV28 and TRBJ1-2; 9 bases fit TRBD1. The CDR3 runs to 18 residues. With V trimmed by 6 bases and J by 5 bases, 19 bases remained unmatched. CDR1 and CDR2 from the germline V gene are MDHEN and SYDVKM.

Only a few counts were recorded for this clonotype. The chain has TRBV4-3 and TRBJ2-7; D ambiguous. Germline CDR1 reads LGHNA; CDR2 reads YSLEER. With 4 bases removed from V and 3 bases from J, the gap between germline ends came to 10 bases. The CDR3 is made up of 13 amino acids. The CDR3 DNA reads TGCGCCAGCAGCCGGAACAGAGTCTACGAGCAGTACTTC. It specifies CASSRNRVYEQYF.

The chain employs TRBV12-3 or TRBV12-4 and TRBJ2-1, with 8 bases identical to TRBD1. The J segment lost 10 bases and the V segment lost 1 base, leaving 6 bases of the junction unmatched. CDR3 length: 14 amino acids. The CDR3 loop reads CASSLEGTGTEQFF. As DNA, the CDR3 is TGTGCCAGCAGTTTAGAGGGGACAGGTACAGAGCAGTTCTTC.

CDR3 sequence reads: CASSFSSGPYEQYF. CDR3 coding DNA: TGTGCCAGCAGCTTTTCGTCGGGGCCATACGAGCAGTACTTC. The chain is built from TRBV7-2 and TRBJ2-7; D tentatively fits TRBD1 or TRBD2 (5 bases each). Germline assignment: CDR1 SGHTA and CDR2 FQGNSA. This CDR3 spans 14 amino acids. Trimming took off 3 bases at V and 4 bases at J, with 13 bases between the two ends.

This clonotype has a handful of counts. CDR3 amino acids: CASSKRRTEAFF. DNA for the CDR3: TGTGCCAGCAGTAAGAGACGCACTGAAGCTTTCTTT. The chain is built from TRBV12-3 or TRBV12-4 and TRBJ1-1, with no clear D. The CDR3 has 12 residues. V lost 5 bases, J lost 4 bases, and 8 bases lay in between.

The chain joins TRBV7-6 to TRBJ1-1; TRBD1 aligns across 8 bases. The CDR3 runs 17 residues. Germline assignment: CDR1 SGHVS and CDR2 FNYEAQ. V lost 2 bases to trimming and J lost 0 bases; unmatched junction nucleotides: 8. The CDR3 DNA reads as TGTGCCAGCAGCTTAAACTTCGGGACAGGTTTGAACACTGAAGCTTTCTTT. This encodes CASSLNFGTGLNTEAFF.

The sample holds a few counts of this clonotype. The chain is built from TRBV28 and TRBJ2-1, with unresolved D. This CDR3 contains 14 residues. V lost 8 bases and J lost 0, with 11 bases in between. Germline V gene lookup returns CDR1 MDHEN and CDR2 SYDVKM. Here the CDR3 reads CASGPISSYNEQFF. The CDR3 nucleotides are TGTGCCAGCGGACCCATTAGCTCCTACAATGAGCAGTTCTTC.

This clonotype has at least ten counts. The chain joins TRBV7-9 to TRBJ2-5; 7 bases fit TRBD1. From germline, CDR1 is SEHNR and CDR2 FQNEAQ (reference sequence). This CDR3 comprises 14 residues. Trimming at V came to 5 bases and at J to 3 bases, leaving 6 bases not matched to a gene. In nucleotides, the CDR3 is TGTGCCAGCAGCCGTTACCAGGGGGAAGAGACCCAGTACTTC. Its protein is CASSRYQGEETQYF.

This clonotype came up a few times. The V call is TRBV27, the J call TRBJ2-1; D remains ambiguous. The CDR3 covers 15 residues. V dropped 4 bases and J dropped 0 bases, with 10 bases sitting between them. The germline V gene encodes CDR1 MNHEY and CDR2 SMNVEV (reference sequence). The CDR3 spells CASSWTISSYNEQFF. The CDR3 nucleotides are TGTGCCAGCAGTTGGACCATAAGCTCCTACAATGAGCAGTTCTTC.

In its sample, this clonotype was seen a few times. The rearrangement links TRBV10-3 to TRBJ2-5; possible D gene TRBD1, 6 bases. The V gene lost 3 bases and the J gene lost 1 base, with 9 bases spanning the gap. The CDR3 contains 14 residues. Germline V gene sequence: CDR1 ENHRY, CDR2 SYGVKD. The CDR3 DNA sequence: TGTGCCATCAGTGACCCGGACAGCCAAGAGACCCAGTACTTC. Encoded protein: CAISDPDSQETQYF.

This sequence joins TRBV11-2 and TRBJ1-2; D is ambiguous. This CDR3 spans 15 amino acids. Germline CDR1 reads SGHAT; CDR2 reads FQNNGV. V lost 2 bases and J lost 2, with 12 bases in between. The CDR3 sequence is CASSLHSAANYGYTF. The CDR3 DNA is TGTGCCAGCAGCTTACATTCGGCAGCGAACTATGGCTACACCTTC. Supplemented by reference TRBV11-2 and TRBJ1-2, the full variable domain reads EAGVAQSPRYKIIEKRQSVAFWCNPISGHATLYWYQQILGQGPKLLIQFQNNGVVDDSQLPKDRFSAERLKGVDSTLKIQPAKLEDSAVYLCASSLHSAANYGYTFGSGTRLTVV.

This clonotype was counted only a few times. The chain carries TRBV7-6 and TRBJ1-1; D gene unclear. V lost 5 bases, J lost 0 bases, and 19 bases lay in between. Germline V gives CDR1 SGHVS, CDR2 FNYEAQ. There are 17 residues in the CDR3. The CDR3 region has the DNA TGTGCCAGCAGCCCGAGGGCCGGGAGCGACATGAACACTGAAGCTTTCTTT. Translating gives CASSPRAGSDMNTEAFF.

The CDR3 DNA reads TGTGCCAGCAGCTCCAGGGTTGAGGGCGAGCAGTACTTC. Translated, it gives CASSSRVEGEQYF. The V and J genes are TRBV7-9 and TRBJ2-7; D could derive from TRBD1 or TRBD2 (5 bases each). CDR1 is SEHNR and CDR2 is FQNEAQ in the germline V gene (reference sequence). V was pared by 4 bases and J by 6 bases, with 13 bases between. This CDR3 has 13 residues.

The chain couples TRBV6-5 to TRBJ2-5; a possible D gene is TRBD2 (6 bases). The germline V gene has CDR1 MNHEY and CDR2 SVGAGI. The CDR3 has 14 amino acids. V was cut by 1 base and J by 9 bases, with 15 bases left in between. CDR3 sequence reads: CASSYYGPPGAQYF. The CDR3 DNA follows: TGTGCCAGCAGTTACTATGGGCCACCGGGGGCCCAGTACTTC.

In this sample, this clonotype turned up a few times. CDR3 in amino acids: CASSPGVAEGSYNEQFF. The DNA for the CDR3 is TGCGCCAGCAGCCCCGGTGTCGCCGAGGGCTCCTACAATGAGCAGTTCTTC. The chain carries TRBV5-1 and TRBJ2-1; tentatively, D is TRBD2 (5 bases). The V and J ends lost 4 bases and 0 bases respectively, with 17 bases between them. The germline V gene encodes CDR1 SGHRS and CDR2 YFSETQ. CDR3 length equals 17 residues.

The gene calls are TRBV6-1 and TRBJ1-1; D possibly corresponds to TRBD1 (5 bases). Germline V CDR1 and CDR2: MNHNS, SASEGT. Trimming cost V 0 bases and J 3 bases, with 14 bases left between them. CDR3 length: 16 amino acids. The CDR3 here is CASSEAVGVRDTEAFF. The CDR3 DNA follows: TGTGCCAGCAGTGAAGCCGTGGGGGTAAGGGACACTGAAGCTTTCTTT.